The entry below gives a single T cell receptor (beta chain) sequence along with its context. Generated by immunoSEQ multiplex PCR, the TCRdb table keeps only in-frame clones and is missing some. The data show roughly 56,000 clones, about 89% seen once. CDR3 length equals 15 residues. Germline CDR1 reads LNHDA; CDR2 reads SQIVND (reference sequence). Trimming removed 6 bases from V and 4 bases from J, with 19 bases in between. The record originates from a study of T cell changes during pregnancy in multiple sclerosis. V is TRBV19 and J is TRBJ2-7; TRBD1 might be the D (7 bases). The sample was CD4+ T cells from peripheral blood mononuclear cells, taken after pregnancy. The receptor comes from a female donor in good health, enrolled as a control in a pregnancy study. The DNA of the CDR3 is TGTGCCAGTAGCGAACAGGAGGGGACAGCGTACGAGCAGTACTTC. Protein: CASSEQEGTAYEQYF.